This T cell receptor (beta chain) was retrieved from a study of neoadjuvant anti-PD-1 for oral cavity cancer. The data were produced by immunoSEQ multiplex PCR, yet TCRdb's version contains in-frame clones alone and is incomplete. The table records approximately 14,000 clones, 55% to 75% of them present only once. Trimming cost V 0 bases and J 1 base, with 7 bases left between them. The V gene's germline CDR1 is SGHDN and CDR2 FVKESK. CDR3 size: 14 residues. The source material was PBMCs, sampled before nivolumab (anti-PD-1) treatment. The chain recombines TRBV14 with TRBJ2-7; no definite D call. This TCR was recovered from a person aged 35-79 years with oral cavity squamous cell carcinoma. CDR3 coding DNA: TGTGCCAGCAGCCAAGAACCTGGGTCCTACGAGCAGTACTTC. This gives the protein CASSQEPGSYEQYF.